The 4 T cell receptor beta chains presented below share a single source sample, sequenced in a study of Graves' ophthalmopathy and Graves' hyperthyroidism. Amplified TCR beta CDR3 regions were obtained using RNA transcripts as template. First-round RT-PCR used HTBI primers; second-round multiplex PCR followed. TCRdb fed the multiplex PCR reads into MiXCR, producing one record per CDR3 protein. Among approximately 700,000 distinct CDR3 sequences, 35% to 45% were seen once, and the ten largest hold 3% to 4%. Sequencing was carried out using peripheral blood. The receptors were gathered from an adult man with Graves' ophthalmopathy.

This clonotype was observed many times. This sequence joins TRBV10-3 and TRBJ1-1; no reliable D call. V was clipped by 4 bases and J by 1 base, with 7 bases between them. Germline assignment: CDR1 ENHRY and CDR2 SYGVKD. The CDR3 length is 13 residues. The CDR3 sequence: CAISVKGNTEAFF. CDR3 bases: TGTGCCATCAGTGTAAAGGGGAACACTGAAGCTTTCTTT.

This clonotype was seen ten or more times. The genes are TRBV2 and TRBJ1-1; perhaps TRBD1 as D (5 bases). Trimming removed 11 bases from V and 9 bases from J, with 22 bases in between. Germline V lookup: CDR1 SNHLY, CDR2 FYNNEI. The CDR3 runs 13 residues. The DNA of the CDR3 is TGTGCCGCCGGGGCGACAGCCTCCTGGAAAGCTTTCTTT. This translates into CAAGATASWKAFF.

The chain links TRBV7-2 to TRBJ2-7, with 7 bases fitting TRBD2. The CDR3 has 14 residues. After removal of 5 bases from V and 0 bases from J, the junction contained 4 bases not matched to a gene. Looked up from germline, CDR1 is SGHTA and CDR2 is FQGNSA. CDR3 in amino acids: CASSHTSDSYEQYF. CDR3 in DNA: TGTGCCAGCAGCCACACTAGCGACTCCTACGAGCAGTACTTC.

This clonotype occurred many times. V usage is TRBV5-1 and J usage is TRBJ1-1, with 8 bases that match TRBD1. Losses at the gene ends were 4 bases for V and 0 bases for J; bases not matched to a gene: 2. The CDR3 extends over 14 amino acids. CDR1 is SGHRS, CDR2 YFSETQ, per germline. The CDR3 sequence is CASSEQGVNTEAFF. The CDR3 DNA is TGCGCCAGCAGCGAACAGGGGGTGAACACTGAAGCTTTCTTT. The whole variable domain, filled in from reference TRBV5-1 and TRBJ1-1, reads KAGVTQTPRYLIKTRGQQVTLSCSPISGHRSVSWYQQTPGQGLQFLFEYFSETQRNKGNFPGRFSGRQFSNSRSEMNVSTLELGDSALYLCASSEQGVNTEAFFGQGTRLTVV.